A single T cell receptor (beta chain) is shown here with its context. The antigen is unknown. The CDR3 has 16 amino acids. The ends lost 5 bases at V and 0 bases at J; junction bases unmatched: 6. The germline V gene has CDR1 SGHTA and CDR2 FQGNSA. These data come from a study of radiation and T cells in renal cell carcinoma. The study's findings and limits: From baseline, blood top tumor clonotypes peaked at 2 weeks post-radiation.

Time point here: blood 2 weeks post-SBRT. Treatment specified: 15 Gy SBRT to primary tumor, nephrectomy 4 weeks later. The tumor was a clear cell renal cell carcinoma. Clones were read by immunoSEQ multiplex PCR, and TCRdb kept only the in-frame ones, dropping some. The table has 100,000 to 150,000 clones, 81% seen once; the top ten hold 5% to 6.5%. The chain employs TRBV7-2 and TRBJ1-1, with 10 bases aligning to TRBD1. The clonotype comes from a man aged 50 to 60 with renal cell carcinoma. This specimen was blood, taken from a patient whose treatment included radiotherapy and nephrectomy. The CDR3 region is CASSPRTGGLNTEAFF. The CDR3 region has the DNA TGTGCCAGCAGCCCTAGGACAGGGGGTCTGAACACTGAAGCTTTCTTT.